This T cell receptor beta chain is from a study of shared clonotypes between healthy human individuals. Study-level information: Every donor yielded three CD4 naive, three CD4 memory, two CD8 naive and one CD8 memory plate.

A split of CD4+ cells into CD45RA+ naive and CD45RA-negative memory subsets was performed. Study-wide findings and caveats: Non-shared clonotypes were found to have lower generation probabilities than the clonotypes that were shared by all four of the sorted-subset donors.

V shed 7 bases and J shed 0 bases, with 16 bases lying between them. Germline V CDR1 and CDR2: SQVTM, ANQGSEA. This CDR3 region has 15 residues. The deep-level immunoSEQ assay was used. The repertoire was sequenced with immunoSEQ multiplex PCR; TCRdb's copy has only in-frame clones and lacks some. The table records some 1,100,000 clones, more than 75% of them present only once. Notes on this clone: Its antigen is not known.

The TCR originated in a man between 18 and 29 years old in good health. Some clones in this sample may be carry-over from other donors' samples. The rearrangement joins TRBV29-1 to TRBJ2-4, with D hard to call. Sequenced: memory CD4+ T cells from PBMCs. Noted subset: CD45RA-negative fraction. CDR3 sequence (DNA): TGCAGCGCCTCAAAGGGCACAGTAGCCAAAAACATTCAGTACTTC. Amino acid sequence: CSASKGTVAKNIQYF.